Below are 20 T cell receptor beta chains sequenced from a single sample in a study of CD4 T cells in relation to SARS-CoV-2 and coronaviruses. The unexposed donors gave CD4+ T cells in 2011-2018, prior to COVID-19. Assay: immunoSEQ multiplex PCR; the TCRdb copy retains only in-frame clones and omits some. The sample contains about 68,000 clones, roughly 93% of which appear only once. Input material: naive CD4+ T cells from PBMCs. This sample's subset: naive CD4+ T cells isolated by negative enrichment. These receptors came from a human donor in good health.

V gene TRBV6-5 combines with J gene TRBJ1-2, with D maybe TRBD1 (6 bases). This CDR3 contains 13 residues. The V gene's germline CDR1 is MNHEY and CDR2 SVGAGI. V was clipped by 7 bases and J by 7 bases, with 16 bases between them. CDR3 bases: TGTGCCAGCACCTATATTCCGGGGGCTGGCTACACCTTC. Translated: CASTYIPGAGYTF.

The V and J genes are TRBV6-6 and TRBJ1-4; maybe TRBD1 (5 bases). This CDR3 is built from 12 residues. Between the trimmed V and J ends, which lost 7 bases and 10 bases, there was a span of 13 bases. The germline CDR1 and CDR2 sequences are MNHNY and SVGAGI (reference sequence). The CDR3 nucleotides read TGTGCCAGCAAGGCGGGGGACGGAAAACTGTTTTTT. Translating it yields CASKAGDGKLFF.

This clone was recorded only once. This chain uses TRBV5-1 with TRBJ2-1, with 10 bases lining up with TRBD2. The CDR3 is 16 amino acids. J was trimmed by 0 bases and V by 3 bases; bases with no gene match: 3. Germline CDR1 is SGHRS and CDR2 is YFSETQ. CDR3 DNA: TGCGCCAGCAGCTCCCCTAGCGGGAGCTCCTACAATGAGCAGTTCTTC. It translates to CASSSPSGSSYNEQFF.

This chain links TRBV3-1 (or the pseudogene TRBV3-2) with TRBJ1-2; D perhaps matches TRBD1 (6 bases). With 4 bases removed from V and 4 bases from J, the gap between germline ends came to 10 bases. CDR3 length equals 13 residues. Germline V gene data show CDR1 as LGHDT and CDR2 as YNNKEL (reference sequence). In nucleotides, the CDR3 is TGTGCCAGCAGCCCCCGGACAGCCTATGGCTACACCTTC. Translation: CASSPRTAYGYTF.

A single count supports this clone. This rearrangement joins TRBV24-1 to TRBJ2-7, with a tentative D call TRBD2 (5 bases). Germline CDR1 and CDR2: KGHDR and SFDVKD. The V gene lost 3 bases and the J gene lost 2 bases, with 13 bases spanning the gap. The CDR3 length is 15 residues. The CDR3 nucleotides are TGTGCCACCAGTGATCCTTCGGACGGGACCTACGAGCAGTACTTC. The encoded protein is CATSDPSDGTYEQYF.

The chain employs TRBV24-1 and TRBJ2-3; no clear D. V was trimmed by 1 base and J by 5 bases, leaving 12 bases between them. This CDR3 is built from 15 residues. Germline V gene lookup returns CDR1 KGHDR and CDR2 SFDVKD. DNA of the CDR3: TGTGCCACCAGTGATTTTACCAAGAAGGGAGATACGCAGTATTTT. It specifies CATSDFTKKGDTQYF.

The chain carries TRBV5-1 and TRBJ2-5; 14 nucleotides agree with TRBD2. The CDR3 runs to 18 residues. The J segment lost 3 bases and the V segment lost 0 bases, leaving 7 bases of the junction unmatched. Germline V lookup: CDR1 SGHRS, CDR2 YFSETQ. CDR3 amino acids: CASSLGQGLAGEEETQYF. The CDR3 DNA reads as TGCGCCAGCAGCTTGGGACAGGGACTAGCGGGGGAGGAAGAGACCCAGTACTTC.

The chain combines TRBV27 with TRBJ1-4; D is ambiguous. CDR1 is MNHEY and CDR2 is SMNVEV in the germline V gene (reference sequence). Trimming removed 4 bases from V and 5 bases from J, with 11 bases in between. This CDR3 is 14 amino acids long. The CDR3 sequence is CASSSSGPNEKLFF. The CDR3 coding sequence is TGTGCCAGCAGTTCGTCCGGGCCCAATGAAAAACTGTTTTTT.

This chain connects TRBV6-5 to TRBJ2-2, with TRBD2 identical over 10 bases. There are 16 residues in the CDR3. The V and J ends lost 4 bases and 5 bases, in that order; junction bases with no gene match: 7. CDR1 MNHEY and CDR2 SVGAGI come from the germline V gene. CDR3 residues: CASSSWSGGVTGELFF. In DNA form, the CDR3 reads TGTGCCAGCAGTTCATGGAGCGGGGGGGTGACCGGGGAGCTGTTTTTT.

The V call is TRBV24-1, the J call TRBJ1-3, with a weak D call TRBD1 (6 bases). Germline assignment: CDR1 KGHDR and CDR2 SFDVKD. Trimming cost V 4 bases and J 2 bases, with 8 bases left between them. This CDR3 is built from 14 residues. CDR3 in DNA: TGTGCCACCAGTGACAGGGGAGCTGGAAACACCATATATTTT. Encoded protein: CATSDRGAGNTIYF.

J is TRBJ2-3 and V is TRBV7-2; D may be TRBD2 (5 bases). The CDR3 spans 14 residues. V shed 5 bases and J shed 2 bases, with 11 bases lying between them. Germline CDR1 SGHTA, CDR2 FQGNSA. DNA for the CDR3: TGTGCCAGCAGCCGCGAGGGTTACACAGATACGCAGTATTTT. Its protein product is CASSREGYTDTQYF.

The chain carries TRBV19 and TRBJ2-3; TRBD2 agrees at 7 bases. This CDR3 is built from 15 residues. Germline V CDR1 and CDR2: LNHDA, SQIVND (reference sequence). J was trimmed by 6 bases and V by 3 bases; bases with no gene match: 9. DNA for the CDR3: TGTGCCAGTAGTATCCCCCGCGGGAGTGGTGATACGCAGTATTTT. This encodes CASSIPRGSGDTQYF.

The V and J genes are TRBV4-3 and TRBJ2-1; D is possibly TRBD2 (5 bases). From germline, CDR1 is LGHNA and CDR2 YSLEER. The CDR3 spans 15 residues. Trimming took off 5 bases at V and 0 bases at J, with 11 bases between the two ends. CDR3 nucleotide sequence: TGCGCCAGCAGCAACAGCGGAAGCTCCTACAATGAGCAGTTCTTC. Translating it yields CASSNSGSSYNEQFF.

J is TRBJ1-2 and V is TRBV29-1; a weak D match, TRBD1 (6 bases). Germline values: CDR1 SQVTM, CDR2 ANQGSEA. This CDR3 is 12 amino acids long. The germline V and J ends were trimmed by 8 bases and 5 bases, with 15 bases remaining between them. The chain's CDR3 is CSFNQGTYGYTF. In DNA form, the CDR3 reads TGCAGCTTTAACCAGGGGACTTATGGCTACACCTTC.

V is TRBV7-9 and J is TRBJ2-3; no clear D. There are 11 residues in the CDR3. V lost 2 bases to trimming and J lost 7 bases, with 4 bases between them. Germline lookup yields CDR1 SEHNR and CDR2 FQNEAQ (reference sequence). The CDR3: CASSLRYTQYF. The CDR3 DNA reads TGTGCCAGCAGCTTAAGGTATACGCAGTATTTT.

The CDR3, as DNA: TGTGCCAGCAGCTTTTTCCGAGGAAAAGGCACAGATACGCAGTATTTT. Its translation is CASSFFRGKGTDTQYF. This chain joins TRBV7-9 and TRBJ2-3; D is uncertain. The CDR3 runs to 16 residues. V gave up 3 bases and J gave up 1 base, with 14 bases separating them. CDR1 is SEHNR, CDR2 FQNEAQ, per germline (reference sequence).

The chain links TRBV5-4 to TRBJ1-1; D possibly corresponds to TRBD1 (5 bases). The germline CDR1 and CDR2 sequences are SGHNT and YYREEE (reference sequence). The CDR3 runs 18 residues. V was cut by 0 bases and J by 4 bases, with 22 bases left in between. The chain's CDR3 is CASSLARGSSRFFTEAFF. The CDR3 DNA follows: TGTGCCAGCAGCTTGGCGCGGGGGAGCTCCCGCTTCTTCACTGAAGCTTTCTTT. Drawing the rest from reference TRBV5-4 and TRBJ1-1, the complete variable domain is ETGVTQSPTHLIKTRGQQVTLRCSSQSGHNTVSWYQQALGQGPQFIFQYYREEENGRGNFPPRFSGLQFPNYSSELNVNALELDDSALYLCASSLARGSSRFFTEAFFGQGTRLTVV.

This chain uses TRBV6-2 or TRBV6-3 with TRBJ1-2, with D tentatively TRBD1 (6 bases). The CDR3 totals 13 residues. V was shortened by 5 bases and J by 5 bases, with 12 bases between the two germline ends. Germline V CDR1 and CDR2: MNHEY, SVGEGT. CDR3 sequence: CASSQTGGYGYTF. CDR3 DNA: TGTGCCAGCAGTCAGACAGGCGGGTATGGCTACACCTTC.

The rearrangement uses TRBV9 and TRBJ2-2; 9 nucleotides match TRBD2. J gave up 4 bases and V 4 bases, and 8 bases lay outside the gene matches. This CDR3 is built from 16 residues. CDR1 SGDLS and CDR2 YYNGEE come from the germline V gene. This CDR3 reads CASSQGASGVTGELFF. The CDR3 DNA sequence: TGTGCCAGCAGCCAAGGGGCTAGCGGGGTCACCGGGGAGCTGTTTTTT.

J is TRBJ2-3 and V is TRBV7-3, with D possibly TRBD1 on 6 matching bases. In germline, CDR1 is SGHTA, CDR2 FQGTGA. This CDR3 is built from 15 residues. Trimming removed 2 bases at V and 3 bases at J, with 12 bases between. CDR3 nucleotide sequence: TGTGCCAGCAGCTTAGGGGGCTATTCGACAGATACGCAGTATTTT. This translates into CASSLGGYSTDTQYF.